The rows below give T cell receptor beta chains drawn from one sample of a study of T cell responses to AZD1222 COVID-19 vaccine. Profiling relied on immunoSEQ multiplex PCR, and the TCRdb table lists in-frame clones only, not all of them. The table shows about 150,000 clones, with roughly 89% occurring only once. Sequencing was performed on peripheral blood, taken on day 0 of AZD1222 vaccination. These receptors were collected from an adult in good health. Both conserved end residues are trimmed from each CDR3. A D gene is named only where the DNA matches it firmly.

v_call	cdr3_length	d_call	j_call	cdr3_aa
TRBV7-2	11	.	TRBJ2-5	ASSPGAGETQY
TRBV27	12	TRBD1	TRBJ1-2	ASTGQGSNYGYT
TRBV28	15	TRBD2	TRBJ2-1	ASTGLAGLGRYNEQF
TRBV6-2/TRBV6-3	15	.	TRBJ1-2	ASSYSTPQRGQYGYT
TRBV5-1	13	.	TRBJ1-6	ASSLEVGDNSPLH
TRBV5-1	12	.	TRBJ2-1	ASSSGLNYNEQF
TRBV29-1	12	.	TRBJ2-3	SVYEGRGTDTQY
TRBV7-2	11	.	TRBJ1-2	ASSLTRLDGYT
TRBV6-5	11	.	TRBJ1-2	ASSYSANYGYT
TRBV20-1	9	.	TRBJ2-1	SADLRSGLV
TRBV7-6	17	TRBD2	TRBJ2-1	ASSLVGLAGVRRDNEQF
TRBV11-2	11	.	TRBJ1-1	ASSLGRNTEAF
TRBV12-3/TRBV12-4	10	.	TRBJ2-2	ASSLYAGELF
TRBV7-9	15	.	TRBJ1-3	ASSLALQAYSGNTIY
TRBV2	13	TRBD1	TRBJ1-5	ASSWTGGEDQPQH
TRBV7-3	12	.	TRBJ1-1	ASSSLELNTEAF
TRBV18	13	.	TRBJ2-1	ASSPTHQGGGEQF
TRBV19	12	.	TRBJ2-2	ASSIWGADGELF
TRBV6-2/TRBV6-3	13	.	TRBJ1-1	ASSYPRGGKAEAF
TRBV11-1	13	TRBD2	TRBJ2-1	ASSLLAGKYNEQF
TRBV6-6	14	TRBD2	TRBJ2-7	ASNTRGGQRSYEQY
TRBV2	12	.	TRBJ1-6	ASRRNGGAGPLH
TRBV5-1	12	TRBD2	TRBJ2-1	ASRRLAGGGEQF
TRBV11-2	14	TRBD2	TRBJ2-1	ASSSPVLAVYNEQF
TRBV2	14	TRBD2	TRBJ2-1	ASSPPGLGRYNEQF